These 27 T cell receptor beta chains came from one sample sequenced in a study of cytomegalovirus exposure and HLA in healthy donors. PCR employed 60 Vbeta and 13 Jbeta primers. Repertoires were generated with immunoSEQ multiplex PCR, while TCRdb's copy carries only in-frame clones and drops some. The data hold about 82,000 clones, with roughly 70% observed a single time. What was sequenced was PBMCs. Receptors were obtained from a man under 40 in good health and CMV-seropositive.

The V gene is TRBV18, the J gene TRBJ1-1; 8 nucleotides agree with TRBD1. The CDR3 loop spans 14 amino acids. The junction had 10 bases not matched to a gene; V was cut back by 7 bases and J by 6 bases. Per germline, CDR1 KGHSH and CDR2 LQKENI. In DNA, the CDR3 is TGTGCCAGCTTAACGTTGGACAGGGCGGCTGAAGCTTTCTTT. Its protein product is CASLTLDRAAEAFF.

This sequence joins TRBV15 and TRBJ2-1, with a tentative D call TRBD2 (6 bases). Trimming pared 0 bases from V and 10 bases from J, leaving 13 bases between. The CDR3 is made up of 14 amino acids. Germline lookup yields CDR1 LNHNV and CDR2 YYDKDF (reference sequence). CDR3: CATSRDWERAEQFF. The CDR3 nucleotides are TGTGCCACCAGCAGAGATTGGGAGCGGGCCGAGCAGTTCTTC.

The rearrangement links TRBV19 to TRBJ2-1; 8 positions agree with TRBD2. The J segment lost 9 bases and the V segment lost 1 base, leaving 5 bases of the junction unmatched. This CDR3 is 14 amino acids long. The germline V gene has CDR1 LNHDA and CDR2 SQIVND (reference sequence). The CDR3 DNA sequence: TGTGCCAGTAGTATAGGGCCGACTAGCGCTGAGCAGTTCTTC. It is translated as CASSIGPTSAEQFF. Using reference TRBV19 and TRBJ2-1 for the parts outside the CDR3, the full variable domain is DGGITQSPKYLFRKEGQNVTLSCEQNLNHDAMYWYRQDPGQGLRLIYYSQIVNDFQKGDIAEGYSVSREKKESFPLTVTSAQKNPTAFYLCASSIGPTSAEQFFGPGTRLTVL.

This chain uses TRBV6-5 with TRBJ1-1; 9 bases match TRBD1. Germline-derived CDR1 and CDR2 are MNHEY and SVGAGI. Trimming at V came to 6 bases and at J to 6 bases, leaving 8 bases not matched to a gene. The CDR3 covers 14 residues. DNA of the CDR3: TGTGCCAGCAGCCGGGACAGGGCTAAAGCTGAAGCTTTCTTT. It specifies CASSRDRAKAEAFF.

The CDR3 here is CASSSTDRQETQYF. The CDR3 region has the DNA TGTGCCAGCTCATCTACCGACAGGCAAGAGACCCAGTACTTC. V and J are TRBV18 and TRBJ2-5; D may be TRBD1 (6 bases). V shed 5 bases and J shed 2 bases, with 12 bases lying between them. Per germline, CDR1 KGHSH and CDR2 LQKENI. The CDR3 is 14 residues long.

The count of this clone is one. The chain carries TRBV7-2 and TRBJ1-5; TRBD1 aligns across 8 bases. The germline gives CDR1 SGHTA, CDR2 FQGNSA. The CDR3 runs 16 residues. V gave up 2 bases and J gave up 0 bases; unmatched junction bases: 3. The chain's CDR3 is CASSLRTGPSNQPQHF. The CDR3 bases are TGTGCCAGCAGCTTAAGGACAGGGCCTAGCAATCAGCCCCAGCATTTT. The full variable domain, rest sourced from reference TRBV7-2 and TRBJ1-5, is GAGVSQSPSNKVTEKGKDVELRCDPISGHTALYWYRQSLGQGLEFLIYFQGNSAPDKSGLPSDRFSAERTGGSVSTLTIQRTQQEDSAVYLCASSLRTGPSNQPQHFGDGTRLSIL.

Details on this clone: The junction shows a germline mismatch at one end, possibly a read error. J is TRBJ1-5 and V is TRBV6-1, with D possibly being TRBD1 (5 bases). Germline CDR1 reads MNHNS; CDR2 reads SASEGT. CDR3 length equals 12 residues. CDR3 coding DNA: TGTGCCAGCAGAGGGGTGGGTCAGCCCCAGAATTTT. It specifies CASRGVGQPQNF.

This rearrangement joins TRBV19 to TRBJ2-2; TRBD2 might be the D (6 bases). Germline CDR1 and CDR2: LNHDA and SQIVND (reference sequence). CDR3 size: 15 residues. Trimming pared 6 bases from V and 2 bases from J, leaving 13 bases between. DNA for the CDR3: TGTGCCAGTAGCCTTAGACTAGGTAACACCGGGGAGCTGTTTTTT. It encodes CASSLRLGNTGELFF. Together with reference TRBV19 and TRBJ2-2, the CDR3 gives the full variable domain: DGGITQSPKYLFRKEGQNVTLSCEQNLNHDAMYWYRQDPGQGLRLIYYSQIVNDFQKGDIAEGYSVSREKKESFPLTVTSAQKNPTAFYLCASSLRLGNTGELFFGEGSRLTVL.

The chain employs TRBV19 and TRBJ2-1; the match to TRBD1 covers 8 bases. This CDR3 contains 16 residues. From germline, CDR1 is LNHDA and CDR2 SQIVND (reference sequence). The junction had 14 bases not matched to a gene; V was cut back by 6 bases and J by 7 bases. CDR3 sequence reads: CASSSRAGGHVNEQFF. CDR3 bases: TGTGCCAGTAGCTCCCGAGCAGGGGGCCATGTAAATGAGCAGTTCTTC.

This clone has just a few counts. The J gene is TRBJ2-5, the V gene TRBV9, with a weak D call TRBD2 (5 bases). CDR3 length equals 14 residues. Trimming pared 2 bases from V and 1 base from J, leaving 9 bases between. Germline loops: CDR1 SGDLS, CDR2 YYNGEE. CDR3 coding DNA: TGTGCCAGCAGCGTGGACTTCCTCCAAGAGACCCAGTACTTC. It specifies CASSVDFLQETQYF.

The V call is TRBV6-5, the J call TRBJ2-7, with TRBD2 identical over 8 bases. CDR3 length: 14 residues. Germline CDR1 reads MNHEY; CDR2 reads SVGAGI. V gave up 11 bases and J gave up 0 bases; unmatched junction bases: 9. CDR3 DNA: TGTGCCGTTAGGGGGAGCGGGAGCTCCTACGAGCAGTACTTC. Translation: CAVRGSGSSYEQYF.

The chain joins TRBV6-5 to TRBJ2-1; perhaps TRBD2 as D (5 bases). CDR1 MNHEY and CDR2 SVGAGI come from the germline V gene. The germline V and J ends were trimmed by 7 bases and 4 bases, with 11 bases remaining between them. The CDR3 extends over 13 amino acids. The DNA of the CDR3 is TGTGCCAGCACCCACCCGGGGTACAATGAGCAGTTCTTC. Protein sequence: CASTHPGYNEQFF.

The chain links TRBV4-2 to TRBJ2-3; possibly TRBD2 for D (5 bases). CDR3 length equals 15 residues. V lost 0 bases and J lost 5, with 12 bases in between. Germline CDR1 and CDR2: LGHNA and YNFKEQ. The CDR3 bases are TGTGCCAGCAGCCAAGAATGGAGGATCTTAGATACGCAGTATTTT. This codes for CASSQEWRILDTQYF.

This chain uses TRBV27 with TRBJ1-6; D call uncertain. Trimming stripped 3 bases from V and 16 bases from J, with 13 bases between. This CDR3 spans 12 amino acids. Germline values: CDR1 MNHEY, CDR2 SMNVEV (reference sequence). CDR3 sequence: CASSFPGQLLHF. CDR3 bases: TGTGCCAGCAGTTTCCCGGGTCAACTGCTCCACTTT.

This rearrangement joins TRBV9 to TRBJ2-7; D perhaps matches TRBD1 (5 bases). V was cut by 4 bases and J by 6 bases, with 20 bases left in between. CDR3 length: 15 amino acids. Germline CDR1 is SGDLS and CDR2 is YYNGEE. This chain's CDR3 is CASSPRVTVWGEQYF. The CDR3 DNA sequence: TGTGCCAGCAGCCCCCGGGTGACAGTTTGGGGCGAGCAGTACTTC.

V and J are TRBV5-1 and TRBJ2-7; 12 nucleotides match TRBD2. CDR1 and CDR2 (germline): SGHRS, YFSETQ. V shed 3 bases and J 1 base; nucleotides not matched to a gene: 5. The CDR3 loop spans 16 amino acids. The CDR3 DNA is TGCGCCAGCAGCTCCCCGACTAGCGGGGGATCCTACGAGCAGTACTTC. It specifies CASSSPTSGGSYEQYF.

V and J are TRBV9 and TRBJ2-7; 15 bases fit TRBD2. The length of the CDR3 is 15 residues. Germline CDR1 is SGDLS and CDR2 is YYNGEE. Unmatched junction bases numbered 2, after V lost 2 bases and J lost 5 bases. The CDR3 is CASSVGLAGGDEQYF. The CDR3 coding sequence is TGTGCCAGCAGCGTCGGACTAGCGGGAGGGGACGAGCAGTACTTC. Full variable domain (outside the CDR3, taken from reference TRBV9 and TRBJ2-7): DSGVTQTPKHLITATGQRVTLRCSPRSGDLSVYWYQQSLDQGLQFLIQYYNGEERAKGNILERFSAQQFPDLHSELNLSSLELGDSALYFCASSVGLAGGDEQYFGPGTRLTVT.

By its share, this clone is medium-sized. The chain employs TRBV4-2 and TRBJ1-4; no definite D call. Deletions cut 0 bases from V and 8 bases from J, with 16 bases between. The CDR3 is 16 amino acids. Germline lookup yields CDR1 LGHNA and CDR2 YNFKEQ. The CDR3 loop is CASSQDEGVRYEKLFF. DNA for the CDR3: TGTGCCAGCAGCCAAGATGAAGGTGTGAGGTACGAAAAACTGTTTTTT.

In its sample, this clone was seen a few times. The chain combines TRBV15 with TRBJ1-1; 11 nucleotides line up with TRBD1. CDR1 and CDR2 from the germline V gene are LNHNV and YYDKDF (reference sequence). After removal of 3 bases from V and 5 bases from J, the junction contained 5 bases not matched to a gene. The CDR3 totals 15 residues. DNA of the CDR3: TGTGCCACCAGCAGCATGGACAGGGGGCGTACTGAAGCTTTCTTT. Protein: CATSSMDRGRTEAFF.

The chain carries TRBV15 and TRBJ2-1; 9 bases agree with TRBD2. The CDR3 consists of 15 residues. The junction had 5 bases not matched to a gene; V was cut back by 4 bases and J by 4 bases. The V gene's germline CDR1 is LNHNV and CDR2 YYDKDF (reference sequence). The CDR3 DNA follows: TGTGCCACCAGCAACCAGCGGGGGGATTACAATGAGCAGTTCTTC. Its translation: CATSNQRGDYNEQFF. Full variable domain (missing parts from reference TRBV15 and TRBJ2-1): DAMVIQNPRYQVTQFGKPVTLSCSQTLNHNVMYWYQQKSSQAPKLLFHYYDKDFNNEADTPDNFQSRRPNTSFCFLDIRSPGLGDTAMYLCATSNQRGDYNEQFFGPGTRLTVL.

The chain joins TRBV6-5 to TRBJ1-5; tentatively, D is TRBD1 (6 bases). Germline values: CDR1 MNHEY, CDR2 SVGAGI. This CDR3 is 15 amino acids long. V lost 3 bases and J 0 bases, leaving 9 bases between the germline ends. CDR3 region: CASSYRQDSNQPQHF. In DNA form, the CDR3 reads TGTGCCAGCAGTTATCGACAGGATAGCAATCAGCCCCAGCATTTT.

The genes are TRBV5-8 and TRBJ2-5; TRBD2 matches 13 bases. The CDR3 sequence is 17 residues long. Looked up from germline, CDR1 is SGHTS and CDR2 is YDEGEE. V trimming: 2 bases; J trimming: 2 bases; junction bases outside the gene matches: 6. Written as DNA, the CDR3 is TGTGCCAGCAGCTTTGGACTAGCGGGAGACGGGCAAGAGACCCAGTACTTC. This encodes CASSFGLAGDGQETQYF.

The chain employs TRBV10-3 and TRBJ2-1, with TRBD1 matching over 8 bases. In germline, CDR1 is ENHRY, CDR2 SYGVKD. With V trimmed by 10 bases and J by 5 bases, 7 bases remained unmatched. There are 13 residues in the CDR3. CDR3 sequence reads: CATPGQADNEQFF. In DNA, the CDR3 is TGTGCCACCCCGGGACAGGCCGACAATGAGCAGTTCTTC.

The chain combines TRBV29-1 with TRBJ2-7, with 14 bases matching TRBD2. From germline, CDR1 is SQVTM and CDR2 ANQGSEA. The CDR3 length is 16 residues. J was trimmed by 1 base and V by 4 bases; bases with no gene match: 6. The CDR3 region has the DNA TGCAGCGTTGGACTAGCGGGAGGGCCACTATCCTACGAGCAGTACTTC. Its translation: CSVGLAGGPLSYEQYF.

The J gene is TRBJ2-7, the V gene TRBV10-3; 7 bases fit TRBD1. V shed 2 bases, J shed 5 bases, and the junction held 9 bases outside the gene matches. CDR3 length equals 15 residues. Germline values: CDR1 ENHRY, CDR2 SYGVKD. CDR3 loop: CAISERAGGKDEQYF. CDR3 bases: TGTGCCATCAGTGAGAGGGCAGGGGGAAAAGACGAGCAGTACTTC.

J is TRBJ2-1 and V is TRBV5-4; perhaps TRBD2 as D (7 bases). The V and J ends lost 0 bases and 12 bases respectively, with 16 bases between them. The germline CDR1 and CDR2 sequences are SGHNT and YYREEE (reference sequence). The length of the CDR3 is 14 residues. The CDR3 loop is CASSLVLGRGGQFF. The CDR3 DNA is TGTGCCAGCAGCTTGGTATTAGGGAGGGGGGGGCAGTTCTTC. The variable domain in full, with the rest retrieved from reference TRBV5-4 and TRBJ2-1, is ETGVTQSPTHLIKTRGQQVTLRCSSQSGHNTVSWYQQALGQGPQFIFQYYREEENGRGNFPPRFSGLQFPNYSSELNVNALELDDSALYLCASSLVLGRGGQFFGPGTRLTVL.

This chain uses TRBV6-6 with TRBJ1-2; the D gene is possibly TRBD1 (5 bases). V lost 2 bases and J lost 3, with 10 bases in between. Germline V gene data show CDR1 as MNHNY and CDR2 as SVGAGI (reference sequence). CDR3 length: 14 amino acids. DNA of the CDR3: TGTGCCAGCAGTTACCCCAGGGAGGACTATGGCTACACCTTC. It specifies CASSYPREDYGYTF.